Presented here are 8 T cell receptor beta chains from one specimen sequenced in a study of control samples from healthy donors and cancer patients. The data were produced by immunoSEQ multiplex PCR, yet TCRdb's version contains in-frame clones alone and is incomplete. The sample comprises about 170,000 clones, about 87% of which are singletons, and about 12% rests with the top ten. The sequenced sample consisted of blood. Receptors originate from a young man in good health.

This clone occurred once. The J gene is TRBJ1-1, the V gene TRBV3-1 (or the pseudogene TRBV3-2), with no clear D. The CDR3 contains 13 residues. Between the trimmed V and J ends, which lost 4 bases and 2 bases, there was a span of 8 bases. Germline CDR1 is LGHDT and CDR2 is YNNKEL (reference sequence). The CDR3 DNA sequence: TGTGCCAGCAGCCTTGGACTTAACACTGAAGCTTTCTTT. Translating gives CASSLGLNTEAFF.

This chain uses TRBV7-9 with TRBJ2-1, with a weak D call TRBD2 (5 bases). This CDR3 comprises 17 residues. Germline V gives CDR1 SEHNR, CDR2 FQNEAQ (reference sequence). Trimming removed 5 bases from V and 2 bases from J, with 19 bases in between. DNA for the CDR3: TGTGCCAGCAGCCACCCTCCAGGCAGGAGGACCTACAATGAGCAGTTCTTC. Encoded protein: CASSHPPGRRTYNEQFF.

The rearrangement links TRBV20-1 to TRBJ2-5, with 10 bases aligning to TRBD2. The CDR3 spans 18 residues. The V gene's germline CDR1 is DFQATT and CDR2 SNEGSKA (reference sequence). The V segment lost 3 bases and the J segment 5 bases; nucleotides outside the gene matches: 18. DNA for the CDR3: TGCAGTGCTAGTGGGCCCTGGGCTAGCGGGAGTCGGGTTGAGACCCAGTACTTC. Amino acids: CSASGPWASGSRVETQYF.

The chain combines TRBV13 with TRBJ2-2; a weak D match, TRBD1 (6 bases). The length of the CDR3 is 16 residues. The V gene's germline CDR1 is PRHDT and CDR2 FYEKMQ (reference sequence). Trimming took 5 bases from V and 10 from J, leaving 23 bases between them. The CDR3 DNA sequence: TGTGCCAGCAGCCACCCATTGACAGGCCCTCCCGAGGAGCTGTTTTTT. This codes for CASSHPLTGPPEELFF.

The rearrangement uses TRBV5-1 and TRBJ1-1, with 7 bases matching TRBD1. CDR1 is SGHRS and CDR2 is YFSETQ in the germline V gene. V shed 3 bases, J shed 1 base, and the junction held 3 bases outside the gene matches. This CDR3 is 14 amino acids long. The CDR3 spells CASSWGQPNTEAFF. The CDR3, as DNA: TGCGCCAGCAGCTGGGGACAGCCGAACACTGAAGCTTTCTTT.

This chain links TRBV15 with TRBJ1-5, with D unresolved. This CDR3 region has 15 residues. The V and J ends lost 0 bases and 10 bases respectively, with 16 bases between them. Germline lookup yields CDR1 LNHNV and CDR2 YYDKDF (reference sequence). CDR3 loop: CATSRDPASYRPQHF. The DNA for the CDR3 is TGTGCCACCAGCAGAGATCCCGCCTCCTATCGACCCCAGCATTTT.

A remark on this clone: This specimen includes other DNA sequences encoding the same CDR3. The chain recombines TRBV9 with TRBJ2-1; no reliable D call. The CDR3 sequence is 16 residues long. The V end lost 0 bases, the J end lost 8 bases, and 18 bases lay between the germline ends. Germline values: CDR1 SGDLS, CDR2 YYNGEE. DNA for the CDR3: TGTGCCAGCAGCGTAGGGGGTAGGGTGGAGTTGGATGAGCAGTTCTTC. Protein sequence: CASSVGGRVELDEQFF.

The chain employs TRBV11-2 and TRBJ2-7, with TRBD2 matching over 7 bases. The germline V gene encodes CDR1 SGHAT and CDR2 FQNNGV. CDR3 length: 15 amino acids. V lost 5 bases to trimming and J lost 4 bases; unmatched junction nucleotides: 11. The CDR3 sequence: CASSQSGVGFYEQYF. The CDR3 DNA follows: TGTGCCAGCAGCCAAAGCGGGGTTGGGTTTTACGAGCAGTACTTC.